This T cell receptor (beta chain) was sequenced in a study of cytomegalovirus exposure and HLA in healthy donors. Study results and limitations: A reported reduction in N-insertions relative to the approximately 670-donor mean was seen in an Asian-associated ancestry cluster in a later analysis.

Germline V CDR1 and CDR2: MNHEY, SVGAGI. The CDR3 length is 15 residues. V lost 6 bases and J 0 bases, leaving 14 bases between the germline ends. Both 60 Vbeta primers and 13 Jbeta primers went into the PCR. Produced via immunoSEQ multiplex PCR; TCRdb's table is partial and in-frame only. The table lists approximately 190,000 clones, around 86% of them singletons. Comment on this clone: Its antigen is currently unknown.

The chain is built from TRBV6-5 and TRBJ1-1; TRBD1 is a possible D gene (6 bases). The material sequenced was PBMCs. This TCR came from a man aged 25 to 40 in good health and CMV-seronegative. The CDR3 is CASRGQRPMNTEAFF. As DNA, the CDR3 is TGTGCCAGCAGAGGACAGAGACCTATGAACACTGAAGCTTTCTTT.